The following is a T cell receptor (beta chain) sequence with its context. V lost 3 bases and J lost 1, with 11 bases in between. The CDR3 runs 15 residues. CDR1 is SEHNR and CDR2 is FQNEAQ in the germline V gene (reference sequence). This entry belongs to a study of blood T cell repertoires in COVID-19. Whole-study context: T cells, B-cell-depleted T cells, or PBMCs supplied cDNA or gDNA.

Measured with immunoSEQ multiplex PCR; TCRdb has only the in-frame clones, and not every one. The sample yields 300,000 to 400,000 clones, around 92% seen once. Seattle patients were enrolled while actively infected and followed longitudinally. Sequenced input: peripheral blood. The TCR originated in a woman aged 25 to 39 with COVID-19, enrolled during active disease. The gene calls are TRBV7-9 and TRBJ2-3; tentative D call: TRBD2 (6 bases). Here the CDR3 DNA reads TGTGCCAGCAGCTTGGGGCGGGGCCGCACAGATACGCAGTATTTT. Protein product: CASSLGRGRTDTQYF.